This TCR beta chain stems from a study of cytomegalovirus exposure and HLA in healthy donors (dated by TCRdb to the late 2010s). Broadly, across the study: In an earlier analysis of about 560 of the donors, around 290 Gb of sequence data and some 120 million unique TCR beta sequences from 180 million or so T cells were reported. Because of strong linkage in the cohort, five DR-DQ haplotypes were treated as single units for association and clustering. All discovery cohort repertoires had been generated on a single sequencing platform. HLA typing included class I and class II loci at four-digit resolution. The study was designed to test whether signatures of past pathogen exposure could be identified by cataloging public T cell receptors. Among the roughly 400 genotyped donors, under 90% belonged to the genetic ancestry cluster associated with self-reported Caucasian donors. Typing coverage varied by locus: roughly 629-640 donors for A, B, C, DRB1 and DQB1; roughly 510 for DQA1; more than 600 for DPA1; fewer than 480 for DPB1. To predict cytomegalovirus infection status, the study brought together high-throughput TCR immunosequencing, statistical association of individual TCRs with disease status, and machine learning. In a later analysis, previously published TCR beta repertoires from several hundred donors were re-analyzed and high-resolution HLA genotyping was added so that TCR occurrence patterns could be studied. Rather than using new phenotypic data, the later analysis identified candidate immune exposures from TCR beta sequences and from how often those sequences occurred across donors. An earlier analysis of 587 of the donors used high-throughput TCR beta sequencing to judge whether each TCR beta V gene segment behaved as functional or pseudogenic. In addition to the first cohort of 666 subjects, a separate validation cohort of 120 different subjects was used. Donor age, sex, ethnicity and CMV serostatus were compiled alongside the repertoire data. Genome-wide SNP genotypes for about 55% of the roughly 670 donors were used in a later genetic analysis, which treated that subset as a discovery cohort. Across approximately 420 genotyped donors of the cohort, an average of about 240,000 unique TCR beta nucleotide sequences per donor were sequenced, and roughly 17% of those sequences were non-productive. The T cell repertoires of around 730 subjects were profiled by immunosequencing and related to cytomegalovirus serostatus. An early release covering over 500 HLA-typed donors comprised approximately 300 gigabases of sequencing data and around 86 million unique TCR sequences.

V is trimmed back by 3 bases and J by 1 base, and the junction contains 22 bases that no gene match accounts for. CDR1 and CDR2 are read off the germline V gene as SGDLS and YYNGEE. Its CDR3 holds 21 amino acids, cysteine through phenylalanine. Solely the CDR3 DNA is kept, with 63 bases framed from the first base. Libraries were constructed by the immunoSEQ multiplex PCR assay. The multiplex PCR relied on a mix of 60 forward primers for TCR Vbeta segments and 13 reverse primers for TCR Jbeta segments. Amplification of the CDR3 region of rearranged TCR beta genes was performed with a multiplex PCR assay on genomic DNA. Amplified TCR beta libraries were sequenced as 87-base-pair reads on the Illumina HiSeq System. From the authors' description of their analysis: A later analysis counted 75 million to 100 million unique TCR beta chains across the 700 or so repertoires, and 10 million to 12 million of these chains were shared by at least two donors. A nearest-neighbor algorithm error-corrected the raw reads and collapsed the reads into unique sequences, merging closely related sequences to remove PCR and sequencing errors. CDR3 sequences were aligned to IMGT reference sequences to assign V, D and J gene segments. For a sequence to be retained, a match of at least six nucleotides to both a V gene segment and a J gene segment was required. A rearrangement was called productive if the CDR3 had no stop codons and remained in frame with V and J, and every other rearrangement was called non-productive. Following IMGT convention, CDR3 was defined as the stretch from the second conserved V-encoded cysteine up to the conserved J-encoded phenylalanine. Sequences without an unambiguous match to a single V gene segment were excluded from the earlier analysis of several hundred of the donors. In an earlier analysis of several hundred of the donors, V segments were called functional above 56.7% productive rearrangements and were called segregating when the between-donor standard deviation exceeded 5%. To diagnose cytomegalovirus status from the catalog of TCR beta chain sequences, a statistical classification framework was built. In a later analysis, TCR nucleotide sequences were compared against IMGT/GENE-DB human TR gene sequences so that V and J genes could be assigned. In a later analysis, CDR3 sequences and most-parsimonious VDJ recombination scenarios were assigned using the TCRdist pipeline. A later analysis defined each TCR beta chain by its CDR3 amino acid sequence plus V-gene family, and excluded reads lacking a unique V-gene family. A later analysis removed 600 or so highly shared, low-generation-probability nucleotide sequences to deal with suspected cross-contamination and a sequencing artifact. A later analysis calculated a clonal expansion index for each public chain from normalized within-repertoire ranks of inferred template counts. Generation probabilities in a later analysis came from a VDJ recombination model fitted to out-of-frame rearrangements, and those results were checked against IGoR. Hypergeometric tests were used in a later analysis to score TCR-TCR, TCR-HLA and TCR-CMV co-occurrence, with a repertoire-size bias correction applied to the TCR pairs. False discovery rates were estimated in a later analysis by permuting HLA or CMV assignments 20 times. In a later analysis, co-occurring TCRs were grouped using DBSCAN, and TCRdist sequence similarity was added for clustering within HLA-allele-positive subsets. For co-occurrence clustering, repertoires with fewer than 30,000 or more than 120,000 public chains were excluded, along with a handful of repertoires with anomalous nucleotide sharing. TCRdb took this table from immuneACCESS and kept in-frame rearrangements with V and J called. Such tables lack part of the clones; where checked against another copy, unresolved V genes explain under half of the gap, and the rest is unexplained. That table is the source of V, J and clone size, and D and trimming were worked out from the DNA. The sample table holds some 180,000 clones, of which more than 65% were seen once. The biggest ten clones account for 2% to 2.5% of the sample.

The cohort consisted of 666 healthy bone marrow donors. At the time of sampling, every cohort member was nominally healthy, though immune exposures that went unrecorded were likely present. The donor was CMV seropositive and belonged to the group of 250 to 300 seropositive cohort members. Each donor provided a peripheral blood sample, and peripheral blood mononuclear cells were used for TCR beta sequencing. The Qiagen DNeasy Blood Extraction Kit was used to extract genomic DNA from the blood cell samples. To note about this clone: There is no known antigen for this receptor. Base-call qualities are not available, and no considerably larger clone is one nucleotide away.

The full study reports these points: The study listed 164 TCR beta chains as associated with cytomegalovirus. Because counts were too low, around 17 rarely observed V segments, including chromosome 9 orphons, were left out of the earlier analysis of a few hundred of the donors. Most CMV-associated TCR beta chains appeared to be HLA-restricted in a later analysis, and the HLA associations seemed to be driven largely by CMV exposure. A cluster of highly shared sequence variants was judged likely to represent a technical artifact of the sequencing pipeline. Presence/absence analyses assumed roughly uniform sequencing depth across donors, an assumption that may not hold. Because some donors lacked HLA typing at each locus, the association tests relied only on the typed subset. Linkage disequilibrium might explain the correlated functional status among segregating V segments, but an unknown experimental factor could not be ruled out. In an earlier analysis of some 500 of the donors, most TCR beta V segments were observed in productive rearrangements about 90% or about 30% of the time, broadly matching IMGT annotations. Most TCR sequences were seen in very few donors, while some public TCRs were found in many individuals. V-gene and J-gene trimming of TCR beta chains was associated with a missense DCLRE1C variant in a later genetic analysis, and the association was replicated in an independent cohort. It was suggested by the authors that the approach could potentially be generalized to other disease states and immunological phenotypes. A further reported finding was that TCR beta sequences accurately predicted the HLA-A and HLA-B alleles for most subjects in the first cohort. Some IMGT-functional V segments, including TRBV6-2 and TRBV6-3, could not be distinguished by the 87-base-pair reads and were therefore excluded. In a later analysis, over 15,000 TCR beta sequences were associated with specific HLA alleles at a false discovery rate of 0.05. According to a later analysis, TCR association rates differed among HLA loci, with DRB1 alleles showing the most associated TCRs and HLA-C alleles showing the fewest. In this cohort, only TCR beta chains were sequenced, and detectable features were limited by the absence of alpha or paired-chain data. In vitro tests confirmed that a few of the cytomegalovirus-associated TCR beta chains recognize cytomegalovirus antigens. In a later analysis, HLA-associated TCR beta chains showed more clonal expansion and lower generation probabilities than non-associated chains that were equally common. When HLA alleles, especially DR and DQ, strongly co-occurred, TCR associations were difficult to assign to individual alleles. In a later genetic analysis, fewer N-insertions in productive TCRs were reported among donors in an Asian-associated ancestry cluster than the approximately 670-donor mean. Several of the top co-occurrence clusters appeared to be linked to parvovirus B19, influenza, CMV and Epstein-Barr virus, according to a later analysis. The classifier was reported to diagnose cytomegalovirus status with high specificity and sensitivity in both the original cohort and the validation cohort. For the cohort, immune exposure information was limited to CMV serostatus.

This TCR derives from a woman between 25 and 40 years old in good health and CMV-seropositive. The receptor chain draws on TRBV9 and TRBJ2-7; TRBD1 aligns with 10 central bases. The material sequenced was PBMCs. The DNA reads TGTGCCAGCAGCGAGTCCTCACTCGGGGAATGGGACAGGGGAAGGTCCTACGAGCAGTACTTC. Its coded protein is CASSESSLGEWDRGRSYEQYF.